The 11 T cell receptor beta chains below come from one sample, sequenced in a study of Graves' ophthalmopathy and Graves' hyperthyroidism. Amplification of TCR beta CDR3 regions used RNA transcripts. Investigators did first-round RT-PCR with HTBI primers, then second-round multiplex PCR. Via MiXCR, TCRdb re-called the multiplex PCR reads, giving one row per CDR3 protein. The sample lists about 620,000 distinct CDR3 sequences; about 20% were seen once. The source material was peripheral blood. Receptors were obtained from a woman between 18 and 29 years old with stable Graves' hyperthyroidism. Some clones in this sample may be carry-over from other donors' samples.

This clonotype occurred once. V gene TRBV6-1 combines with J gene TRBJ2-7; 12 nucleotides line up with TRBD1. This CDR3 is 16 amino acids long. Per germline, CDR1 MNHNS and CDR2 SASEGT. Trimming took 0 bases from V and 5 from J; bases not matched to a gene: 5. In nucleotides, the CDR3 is TGTGCCAGCAGTGAAGCGGGACAGGGGGCGAAAAACGAGCAGTACTTC. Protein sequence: CASSEAGQGAKNEQYF.

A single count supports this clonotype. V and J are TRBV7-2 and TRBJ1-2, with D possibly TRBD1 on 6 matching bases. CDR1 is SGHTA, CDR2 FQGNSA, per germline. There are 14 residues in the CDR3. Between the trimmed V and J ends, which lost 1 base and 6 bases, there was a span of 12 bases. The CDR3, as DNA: TGTGCCAGCAGCTTAGAAGGGGGAAGAAATGGCTACACCTTC. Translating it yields CASSLEGGRNGYTF.

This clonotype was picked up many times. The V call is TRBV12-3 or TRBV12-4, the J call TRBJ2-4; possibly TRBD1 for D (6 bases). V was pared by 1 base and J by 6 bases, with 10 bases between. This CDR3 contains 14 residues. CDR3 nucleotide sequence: TGTGCCAGCAGTTTAGGGTTCAGGGGAAACATTCAGTACTTC. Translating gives CASSLGFRGNIQYF.

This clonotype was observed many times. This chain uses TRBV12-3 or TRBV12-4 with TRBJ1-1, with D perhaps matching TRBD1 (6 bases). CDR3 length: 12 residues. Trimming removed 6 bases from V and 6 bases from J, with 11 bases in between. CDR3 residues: CASRNRDAEAFF. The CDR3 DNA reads TGTGCCAGCAGGAACAGGGATGCTGAAGCTTTCTTT.

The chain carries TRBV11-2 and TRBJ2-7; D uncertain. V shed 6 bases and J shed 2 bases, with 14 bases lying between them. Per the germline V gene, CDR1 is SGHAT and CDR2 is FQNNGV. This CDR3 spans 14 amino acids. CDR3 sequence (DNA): TGTGCCAGCAGTGCGATCCCCTTACCCTACGAGCAGTACTTC. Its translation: CASSAIPLPYEQYF.

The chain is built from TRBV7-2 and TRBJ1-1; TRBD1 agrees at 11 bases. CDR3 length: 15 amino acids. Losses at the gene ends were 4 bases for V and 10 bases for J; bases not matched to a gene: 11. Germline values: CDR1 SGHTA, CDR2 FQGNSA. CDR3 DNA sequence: TGTGCCAGCAGCTCCGAACCGGGACAGGGGGAGGTAGCTTTCTTT. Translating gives CASSSEPGQGEVAFF. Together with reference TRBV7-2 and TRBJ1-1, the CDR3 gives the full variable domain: GAGVSQSPSNKVTEKGKDVELRCDPISGHTALYWYRQSLGQGLEFLIYFQGNSAPDKSGLPSDRFSAERTGGSVSTLTIQRTQQEDSAVYLCASSSEPGQGEVAFFGQGTRLTVV.

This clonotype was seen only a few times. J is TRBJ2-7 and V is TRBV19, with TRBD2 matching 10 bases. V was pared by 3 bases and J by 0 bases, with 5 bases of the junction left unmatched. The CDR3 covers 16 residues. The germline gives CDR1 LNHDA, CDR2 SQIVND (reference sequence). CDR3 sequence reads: CASSMGTSGASYEQYF. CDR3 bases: TGTGCCAGTAGTATGGGCACTAGCGGGGCCTCCTACGAGCAGTACTTC.

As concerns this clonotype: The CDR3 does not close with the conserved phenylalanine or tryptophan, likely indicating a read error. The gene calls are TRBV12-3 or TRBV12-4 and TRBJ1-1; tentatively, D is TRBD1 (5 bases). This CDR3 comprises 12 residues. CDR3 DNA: TGTGCCGGCAGTCCAGGGTCCCCTGAAGCTTTCGTT. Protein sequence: CAGSPGSPEAFV.

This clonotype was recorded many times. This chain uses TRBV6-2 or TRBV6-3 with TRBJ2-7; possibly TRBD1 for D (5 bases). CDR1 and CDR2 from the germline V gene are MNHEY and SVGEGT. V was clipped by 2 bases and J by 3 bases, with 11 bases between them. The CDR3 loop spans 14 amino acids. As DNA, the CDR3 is TGTGCCAGCAGTTACGGCCAGGGTCTCTACGAGCAGTACTTC. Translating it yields CASSYGQGLYEQYF.

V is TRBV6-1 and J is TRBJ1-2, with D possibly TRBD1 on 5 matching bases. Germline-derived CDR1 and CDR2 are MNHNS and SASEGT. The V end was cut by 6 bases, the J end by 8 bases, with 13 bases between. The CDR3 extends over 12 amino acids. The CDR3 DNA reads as TGTGCCAGCAGGAACTTAGGGGAAGGCTACACCTTC. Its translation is CASRNLGEGYTF.

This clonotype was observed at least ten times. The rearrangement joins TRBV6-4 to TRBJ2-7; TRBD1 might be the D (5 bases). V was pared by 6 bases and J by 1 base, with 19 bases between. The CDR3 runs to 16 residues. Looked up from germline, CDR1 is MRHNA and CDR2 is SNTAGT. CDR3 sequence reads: CASSRGPRGTSYEQYF. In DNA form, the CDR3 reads TGTGCCAGCAGCCGAGGTCCTAGGGGAACTTCCTACGAGCAGTACTTC.